The clone carrying this T cell receptor beta chain was observed a handful of times. Its antigen is undetermined. The sample belongs to a study of cytomegalovirus exposure and HLA in healthy donors. With 60 Vbeta and 13 Jbeta primers, the PCR was carried out. Here immunoSEQ multiplex PCR was the method, and the copy in TCRdb shows in-frame clones only, minus some. The sample lists 85,000 to 90,000 clones; about 80% were seen once. Findings of the study overall: Among the most significant clusters, several appeared linked to common viral pathogens in a later analysis. Reports indicate that TCR beta sequences accurately predicted the HLA-A and HLA-B alleles of most subjects. Most TCR sequences showed up rarely, but some public TCRs showed up in many donors. Among the CMV-associated chains, a few were confirmed in vitro as specific for CMV antigens.

The V and J ends lost 0 bases and 0 bases, in that order; junction bases with no gene match: 5. Germline CDR1 and CDR2: SGHTA and FQGTGA. This CDR3 is built from 18 residues. This chain connects TRBV7-3 to TRBJ2-3; 11 nucleotides line up with TRBD2. The sequence was obtained from a young man in good health and CMV-seropositive. Sample: PBMCs. The CDR3 DNA is TGTGCCAGCAGCTTAACTGCTAGCGGGGGGTCTAGCACAGATACGCAGTATTTT. Protein sequence: CASSLTASGGSSTDTQYF.